This T cell receptor (beta chain) emerged from a study of blood T cell repertoires in COVID-19 (dated by TCRdb to the early 2020s). In terms of the full investigation: Collaborator samples came from the United States, Italy and Spain and covered acute and convalescent phases of COVID-19. The material from the prospective study consisted of cDNA or gDNA derived from T cells, B-cell-depleted T cells, or PBMCs. Deeply sampled blood TCRbeta repertoires from subjects exposed to, actively infected with, or recovered from COVID-19 were included in the dataset. A freely available public database, intended as a resource for researchers studying the immune response to SARS-CoV-2, is where the repertoires were released. Samples were obtained from the ongoing ImmuneRACE study (first 160 participants) and from over 1,000 subjects provided by 6 global collaborators. The sample metadata nearly always contained a de-identified subject ID, COVID-19 status, age in years and sex. Where HLA class I and class II types were available, the types were taken from metadata supplied by the sample provider, not from assay-based typing.

Concerning this clone: Its antigen target is currently unknown. No base quality information exists; no much larger clone differs at one position.

Beyond this particular receptor, the publication reports: How much clinical and demographic metadata was included differed by source and by participant, and the metadata was provided uncurated.

CDR1 SNHLY and CDR2 FYNNEI were looked up in the germline V gene. The cysteine opens and the phenylalanine closes a CDR3 of 16 amino acids. CDR3 DNA is the only sequence kept; it has 48 bases, read in frame from the first base. For this chain, trimming is 2 bases at the V end and 1 base at the J end, and the number of junction bases without a gene match is 4. A second Seattle source provided samples from volunteer blood donors who had recovered from COVID-19. Whole blood was collected in K2EDTA tubes by collaborating institutions according to the institutions' own protocols. For TCRbeta analysis, collaborator samples were shipped as frozen whole blood, as isolated PBMCs, or as DNA extracted from either sample type. The immunoSEQ Assay, a bias-controlled multiplex PCR, was used to amplify TCRbeta CDR3 regions from genomic DNA. As for how the authors treated the data: Nucleated cell counts per sample were estimated from amplification of reference gene primers within the assay. To quantify the absolute abundance of each unique TCRbeta CDR3 rearrangement, sequence reads were collapsed and filtered. For each sample, productive Simpson clonality was calculated as the square root of Simpson's diversity index over productive rearrangements. The clones in this table, taken by TCRdb from immuneACCESS, are in-frame only. Not every clone is retained; where verified, under half of the shortfall comes from an unresolved V gene, and the cause of the rest is unknown. V and J calls and clone size come straight from that table; D and trimming were deduced from the DNA. The sample has under 150,000 clones on record, 86% of them singletons. Approximately 16% of the sample rests with the top ten.

This receptor chain uses TRBV2 and TRBJ2-3, with 9 bases aligning to TRBD2. This clonotype was obtained from a woman between 50 and 59 years old who had recovered from COVID-19. Input material: peripheral blood. CDR3 region: CASSESLAGGTDTQYF. The DNA reads TGTGCCAGCAGTGAATCGTTAGCGGGGGGCACAGATACGCAGTATTTT.